The 3 T cell receptor beta chains presented below share a single source sample, sequenced in a study of blood T cell repertoires in COVID-19. TCRdb's table, derived via immunoSEQ multiplex PCR, lists solely in-frame clones and lacks some. The table records some 250,000 clones, approximately 91% of them present only once. Sequencing was carried out using PBMCs or T cells enriched from blood (not recorded which). The receptors come from a woman in her forties with acute COVID-19.

The V gene is TRBV24-1, the J gene TRBJ2-1; the match to TRBD2 covers 9 bases. The CDR3 runs 15 residues. Germline V gene data show CDR1 as KGHDR and CDR2 as SFDVKD. Trimming cost V 6 bases and J 8 bases; bases outside gene matches: 10. CDR3 sequence reads: CATSSSGAGAHEQFF. CDR3 in DNA: TGTGCCACCAGTTCTAGCGGGGCAGGGGCCCATGAGCAGTTCTTC.

CDR3 sequence: CASSPRGSGRAYNEQFF. The CDR3 coding sequence is TGTGCCAGCAGCCCCCGAGGAAGCGGGAGGGCCTACAATGAGCAGTTCTTC. The chain is built from TRBV9 and TRBJ2-1, with 10 bases aligning to TRBD2. Per the germline V gene, CDR1 is SGDLS and CDR2 is YYNGEE. Trimming cost V 4 bases and J 2 bases; bases outside gene matches: 9. The CDR3 extends over 17 amino acids.

The CDR3 loop is CASSPRRQGANGYTF. The CDR3 DNA is TGTGCCAGCAGTCCGCGACGACAGGGGGCGAATGGCTACACCTTC. The chain uses TRBV25-1 and TRBJ1-2; 10 nucleotides line up with TRBD1. There are 15 residues in the CDR3. With 5 bases clipped from V and 6 bases from J, the junction kept 9 bases outside the gene matches. Germline CDR1 reads MGHDK; CDR2 reads SYGVNS.